A single T cell receptor (beta chain) is shown here with its context. Trimming stripped 3 bases from V and 6 bases from J, with 15 bases between. The germline V gene has CDR1 SGHRS and CDR2 YFSETQ. This CDR3 has 15 amino acids. Profiling relied on immunoSEQ multiplex PCR, and the TCRdb table lists in-frame clones only, not all of them. The profile shows some 2,400,000 clones, about 94% of them singletons. This sample was taken from a study of shared clonotypes between healthy human individuals. The V gene is TRBV5-1, the J gene TRBJ2-2, with D possibly matching TRBD2 (5 bases). Sequenced input: naive CD4+ T cells sorted from blood. Specified subset: CD45RA+ positively selected. The source of this sequence is a young man in good health. CDR3 amino acids: CASSSVRAVAGELFF. CDR3 DNA: TGCGCCAGCAGCTCTGTGAGGGCAGTCGCCGGGGAGCTGTTTTTT. The entire variable domain, with the rest obtained from reference TRBV5-1 and TRBJ2-2, is as follows: KAGVTQTPRYLIKTRGQQVTLSCSPISGHRSVSWYQQTPGQGLQFLFEYFSETQRNKGNFPGRFSGRQFSNSRSEMNVSTLELGDSALYLCASSSVRAVAGELFFGEGSRLTVL.